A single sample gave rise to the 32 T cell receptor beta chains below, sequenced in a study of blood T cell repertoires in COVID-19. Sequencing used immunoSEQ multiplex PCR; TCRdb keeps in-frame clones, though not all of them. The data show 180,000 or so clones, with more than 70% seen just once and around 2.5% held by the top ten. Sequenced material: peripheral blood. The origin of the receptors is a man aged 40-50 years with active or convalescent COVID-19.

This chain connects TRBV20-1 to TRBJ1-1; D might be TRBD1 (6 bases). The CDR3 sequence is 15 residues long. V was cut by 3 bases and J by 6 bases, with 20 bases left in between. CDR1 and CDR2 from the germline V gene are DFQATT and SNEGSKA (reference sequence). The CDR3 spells CSASEQGIIVAEAFF. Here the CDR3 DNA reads TGCAGTGCTAGTGAACAGGGTATTATCGTCGCTGAAGCTTTCTTT.

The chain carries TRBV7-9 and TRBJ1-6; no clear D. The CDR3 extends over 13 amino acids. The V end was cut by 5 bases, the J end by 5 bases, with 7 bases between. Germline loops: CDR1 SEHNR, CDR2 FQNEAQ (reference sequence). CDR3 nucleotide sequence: TGTGCCAGCAGCAGACGGGATAATTCACCCCTCCACTTT. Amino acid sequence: CASSRRDNSPLHF.

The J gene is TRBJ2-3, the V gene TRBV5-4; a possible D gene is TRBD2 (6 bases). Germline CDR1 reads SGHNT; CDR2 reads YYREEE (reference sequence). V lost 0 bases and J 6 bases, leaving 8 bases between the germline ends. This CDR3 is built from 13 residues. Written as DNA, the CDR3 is TGTGCCAGCAGCTTGGCGGGGGTGGATACGCAGTATTTT. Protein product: CASSLAGVDTQYF.

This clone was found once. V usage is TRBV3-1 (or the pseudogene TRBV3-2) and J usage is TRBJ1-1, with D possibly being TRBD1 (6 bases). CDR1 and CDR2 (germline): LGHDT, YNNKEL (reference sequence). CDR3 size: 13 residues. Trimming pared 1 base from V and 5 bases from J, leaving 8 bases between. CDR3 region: CASSQAGVTEAFF. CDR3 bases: TGTGCCAGCAGCCAAGCAGGGGTTACTGAAGCTTTCTTT.

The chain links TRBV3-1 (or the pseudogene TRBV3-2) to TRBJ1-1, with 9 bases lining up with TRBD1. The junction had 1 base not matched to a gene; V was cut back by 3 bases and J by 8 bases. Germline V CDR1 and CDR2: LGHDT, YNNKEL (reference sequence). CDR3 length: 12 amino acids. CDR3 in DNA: TGTGCCAGCAGCCAGGGGACAGGGGAAGCTTTCTTT. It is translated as CASSQGTGEAFF.

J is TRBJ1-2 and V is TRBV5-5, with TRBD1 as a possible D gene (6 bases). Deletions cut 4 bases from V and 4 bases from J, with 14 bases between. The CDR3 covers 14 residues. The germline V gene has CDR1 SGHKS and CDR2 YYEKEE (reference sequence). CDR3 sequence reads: CASSLYRDGYGYTF. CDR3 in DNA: TGTGCCAGCAGCCTCTACAGGGACGGCTATGGCTACACCTTC.

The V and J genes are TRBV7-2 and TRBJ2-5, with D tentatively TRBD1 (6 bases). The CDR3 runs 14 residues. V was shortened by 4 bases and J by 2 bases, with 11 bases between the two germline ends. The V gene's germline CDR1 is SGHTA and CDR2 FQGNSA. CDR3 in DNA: TGTGCCAGCAGCTACCAGGGACAACAAGAGACCCAGTACTTC. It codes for CASSYQGQQETQYF.

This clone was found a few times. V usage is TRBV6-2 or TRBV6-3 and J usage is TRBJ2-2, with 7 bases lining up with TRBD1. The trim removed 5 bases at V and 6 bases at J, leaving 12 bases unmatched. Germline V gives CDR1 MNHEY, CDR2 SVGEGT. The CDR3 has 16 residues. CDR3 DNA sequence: TGTGCCAGCAGTCTCCGAAAGGGGGCGCGCGCCGGGGAGCTGTTTTTT. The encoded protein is CASSLRKGARAGELFF.

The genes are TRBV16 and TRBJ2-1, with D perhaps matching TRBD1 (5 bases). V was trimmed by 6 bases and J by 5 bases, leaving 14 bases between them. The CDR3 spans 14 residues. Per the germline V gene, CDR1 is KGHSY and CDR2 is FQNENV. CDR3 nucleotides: TGTGCCAGCAGGGGGCACAGGTTCGACAATGAGCAGTTCTTC. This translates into CASRGHRFDNEQFF.

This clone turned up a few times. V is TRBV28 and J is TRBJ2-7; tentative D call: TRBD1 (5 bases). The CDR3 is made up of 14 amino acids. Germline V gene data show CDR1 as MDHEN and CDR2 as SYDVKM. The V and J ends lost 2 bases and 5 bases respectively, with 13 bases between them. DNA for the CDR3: TGTGCCAGCAGTTTAACGCAGGGTCTAAACGAGCAGTACTTC. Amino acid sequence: CASSLTQGLNEQYF.

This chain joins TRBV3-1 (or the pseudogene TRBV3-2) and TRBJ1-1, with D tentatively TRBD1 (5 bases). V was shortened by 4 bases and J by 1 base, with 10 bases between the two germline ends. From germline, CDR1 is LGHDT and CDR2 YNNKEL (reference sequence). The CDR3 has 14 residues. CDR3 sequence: CASSREDRNTEAFF. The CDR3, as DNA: TGTGCCAGCAGCCGGGAAGACAGGAACACTGAAGCTTTCTTT.

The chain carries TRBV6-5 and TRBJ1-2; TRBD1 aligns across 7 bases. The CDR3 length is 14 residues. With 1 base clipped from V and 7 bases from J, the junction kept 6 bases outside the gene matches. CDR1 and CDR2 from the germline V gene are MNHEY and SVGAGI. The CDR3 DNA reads TGTGCCAGCAGTTACTATACAGGGGCCGGTGGCTACACCTTC. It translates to CASSYYTGAGGYTF.

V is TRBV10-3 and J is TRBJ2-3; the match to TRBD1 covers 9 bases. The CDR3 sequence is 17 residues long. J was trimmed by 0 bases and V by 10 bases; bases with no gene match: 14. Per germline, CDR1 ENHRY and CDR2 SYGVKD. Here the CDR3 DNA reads TGTGCCACCAACAGCCACCCCGGGACAGGGAGCACAGATACGCAGTATTTT. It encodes CATNSHPGTGSTDTQYF.

Written as DNA, the CDR3 is TGTGCCAGCAGTGAATTGTGGGCCTCGAACACTGAAGCTTTCTTT. Its translation: CASSELWASNTEAFF. The chain employs TRBV6-1 and TRBJ1-1, with D unresolved. The CDR3 is 15 residues long. V was pared by 2 bases and J by 1 base, with 11 bases between. CDR1 MNHNS and CDR2 SASEGT come from the germline V gene.

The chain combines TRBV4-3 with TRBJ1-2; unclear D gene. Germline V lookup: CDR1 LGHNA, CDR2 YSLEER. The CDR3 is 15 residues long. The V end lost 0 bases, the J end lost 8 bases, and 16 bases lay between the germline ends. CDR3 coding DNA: TGCGCCAGCAGCCAAGATTGGGCAGGATCGGGGGGCTACACCTTC. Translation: CASSQDWAGSGGYTF.

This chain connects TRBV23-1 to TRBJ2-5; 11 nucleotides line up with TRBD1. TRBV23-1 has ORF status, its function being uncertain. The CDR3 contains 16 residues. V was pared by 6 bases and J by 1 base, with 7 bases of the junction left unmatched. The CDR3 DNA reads TGCGCCAGCAGCCGCCGGGACAGGGGGTTCCAAGAGACCCAGTACTTC. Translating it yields CASSRRDRGFQETQYF.

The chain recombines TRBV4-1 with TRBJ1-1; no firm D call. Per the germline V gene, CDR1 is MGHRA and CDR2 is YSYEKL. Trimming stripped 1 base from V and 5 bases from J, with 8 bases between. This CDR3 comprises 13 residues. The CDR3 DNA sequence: TGCGCCAGCAGCCAAGTCGCCCTAACTGAAGCTTTCTTT. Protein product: CASSQVALTEAFF.

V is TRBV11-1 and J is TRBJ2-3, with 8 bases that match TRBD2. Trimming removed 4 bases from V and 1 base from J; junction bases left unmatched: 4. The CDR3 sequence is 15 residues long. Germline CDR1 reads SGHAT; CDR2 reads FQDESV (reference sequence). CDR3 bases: TGTGCCAGCAGCTCCGGGGGGGCGGGCACAGATACGCAGTATTTT. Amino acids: CASSSGGAGTDTQYF.

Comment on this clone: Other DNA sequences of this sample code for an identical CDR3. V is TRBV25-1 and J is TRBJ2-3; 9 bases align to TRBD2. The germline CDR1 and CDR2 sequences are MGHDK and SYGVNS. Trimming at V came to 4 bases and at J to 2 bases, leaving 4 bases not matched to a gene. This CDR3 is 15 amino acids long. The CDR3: CASSVRGGATDTQYF. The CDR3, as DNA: TGTGCCAGCAGTGTTCGCGGGGGGGCCACAGATACGCAGTATTTT.

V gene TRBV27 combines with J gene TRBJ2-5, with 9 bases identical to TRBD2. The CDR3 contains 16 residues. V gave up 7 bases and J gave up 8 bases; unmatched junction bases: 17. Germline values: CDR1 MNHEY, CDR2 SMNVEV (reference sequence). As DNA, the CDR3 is TGTGCCAGCATGAGGGTTCTGGCGGGGGGGCTCGGAACCCAGTACTTC. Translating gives CASMRVLAGGLGTQYF.

This chain's CDR3 is CASSLAGQGSYEQYF. The CDR3 DNA reads as TGTGCCAGCAGCTTAGCGGGACAGGGATCATACGAGCAGTACTTC. The chain uses TRBV7-2 and TRBJ2-7; the match to TRBD1 covers 9 bases. V lost 0 bases to trimming and J lost 4 bases; unmatched junction nucleotides: 4. The germline CDR1 and CDR2 sequences are SGHTA and FQGNSA. The CDR3 is 15 amino acids. Full variable domain (missing parts from reference TRBV7-2 and TRBJ2-7): GAGVSQSPSNKVTEKGKDVELRCDPISGHTALYWYRQSLGQGLEFLIYFQGNSAPDKSGLPSDRFSAERTGGSVSTLTIQRTQQEDSAVYLCASSLAGQGSYEQYFGPGTRLTVT.

CDR3 coding DNA: TGTGCCTGGAGTGTACTTACGGGGTACACTGAAGCTTTCTTT. Amino acids: CAWSVLTGYTEAFF. This chain uses TRBV30 with TRBJ1-1; no clear D. The CDR3 has 14 amino acids. Trimming shortened V by 0 bases and J by 3 bases, and 11 bases separated the two germline ends. Germline V gene lookup returns CDR1 GTSNPN and CDR2 SVGIG (reference sequence).

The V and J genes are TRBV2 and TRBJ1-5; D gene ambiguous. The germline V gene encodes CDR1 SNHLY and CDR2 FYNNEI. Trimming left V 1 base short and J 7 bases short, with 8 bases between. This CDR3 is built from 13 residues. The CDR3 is CASSEEPRQPQHF. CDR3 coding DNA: TGTGCCAGCAGTGAAGAGCCCCGGCAGCCCCAGCATTTT. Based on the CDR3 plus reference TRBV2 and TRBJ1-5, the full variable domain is EPEVTQTPSHQVTQMGQEVILRCVPISNHLYFYWYRQILGQKVEFLVSFYNNEISEKSEIFDDQFSVERPDGSNFTLKIRSTKLEDSAMYFCASSEEPRQPQHFGDGTRLSIL.

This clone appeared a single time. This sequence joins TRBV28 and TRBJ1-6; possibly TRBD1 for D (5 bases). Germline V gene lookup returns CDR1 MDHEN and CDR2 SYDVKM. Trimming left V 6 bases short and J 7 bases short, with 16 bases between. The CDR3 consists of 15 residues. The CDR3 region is CASRRQLMPNSPLHF. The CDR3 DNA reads TGTGCCAGCAGACGACAGCTTATGCCCAATTCACCCCTCCACTTT.

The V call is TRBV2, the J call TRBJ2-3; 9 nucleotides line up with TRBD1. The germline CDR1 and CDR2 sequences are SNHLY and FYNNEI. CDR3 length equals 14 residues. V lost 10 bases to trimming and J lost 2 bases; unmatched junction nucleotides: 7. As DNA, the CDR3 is TGTGCCACCTGGACAGGGGCTCCCACAGATACGCAGTATTTT. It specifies CATWTGAPTDTQYF.

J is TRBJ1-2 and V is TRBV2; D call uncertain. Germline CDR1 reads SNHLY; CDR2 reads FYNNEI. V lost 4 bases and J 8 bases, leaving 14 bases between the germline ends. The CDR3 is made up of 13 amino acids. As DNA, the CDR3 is TGTGCCAGCAGTGGGGTGGCGGCCTGGGGCTACACCTTC. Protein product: CASSGVAAWGYTF.

CDR3 amino acids: CASIIRGRSPLHF. The CDR3 nucleotides are TGTGCCAGCATCATTAGGGGTAGGTCACCCCTCCACTTT. This chain connects TRBV5-8 to TRBJ1-6; TRBD1 might be the D (5 bases). CDR3 length: 13 amino acids. Germline V gene data show CDR1 as SGHTS and CDR2 as YDEGEE. Trimming left V 6 bases short and J 10 bases short, with 14 bases between.

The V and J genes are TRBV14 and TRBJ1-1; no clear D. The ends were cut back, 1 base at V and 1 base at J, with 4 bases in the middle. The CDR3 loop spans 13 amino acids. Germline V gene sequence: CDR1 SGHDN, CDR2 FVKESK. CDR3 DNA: TGTGCCAGCAGCCAAGGTAGGAACACTGAAGCTTTCTTT. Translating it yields CASSQGRNTEAFF.

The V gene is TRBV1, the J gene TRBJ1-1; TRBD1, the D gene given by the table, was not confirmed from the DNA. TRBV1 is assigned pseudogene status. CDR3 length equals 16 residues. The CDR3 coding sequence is TGCACCAGCAGCCAAGTGGCCCCAGGGGGGTACACTGAAGCTTTCTTT. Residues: CTSSQVAPGGYTEAFF.

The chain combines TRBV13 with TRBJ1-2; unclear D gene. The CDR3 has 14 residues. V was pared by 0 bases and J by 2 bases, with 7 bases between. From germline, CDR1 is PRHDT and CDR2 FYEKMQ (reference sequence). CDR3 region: CASSLGQENYGYTF. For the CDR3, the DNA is TGTGCCAGCAGCTTAGGGCAGGAAAACTATGGCTACACCTTC.

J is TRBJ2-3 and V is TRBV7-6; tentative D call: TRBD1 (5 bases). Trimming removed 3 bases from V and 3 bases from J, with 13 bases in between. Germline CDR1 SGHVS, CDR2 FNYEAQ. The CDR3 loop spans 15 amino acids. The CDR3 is CASSFSRVGTDTQYF. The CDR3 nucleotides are TGTGCCAGCAGCTTTAGCAGGGTTGGGACAGATACGCAGTATTTT.

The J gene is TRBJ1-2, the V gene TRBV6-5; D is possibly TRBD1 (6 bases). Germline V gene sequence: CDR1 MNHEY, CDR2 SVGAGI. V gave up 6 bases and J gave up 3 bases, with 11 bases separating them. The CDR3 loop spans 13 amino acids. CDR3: CASSPQGYYGYTF. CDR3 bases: TGTGCCAGCAGCCCACAGGGCTACTATGGCTACACCTTC.